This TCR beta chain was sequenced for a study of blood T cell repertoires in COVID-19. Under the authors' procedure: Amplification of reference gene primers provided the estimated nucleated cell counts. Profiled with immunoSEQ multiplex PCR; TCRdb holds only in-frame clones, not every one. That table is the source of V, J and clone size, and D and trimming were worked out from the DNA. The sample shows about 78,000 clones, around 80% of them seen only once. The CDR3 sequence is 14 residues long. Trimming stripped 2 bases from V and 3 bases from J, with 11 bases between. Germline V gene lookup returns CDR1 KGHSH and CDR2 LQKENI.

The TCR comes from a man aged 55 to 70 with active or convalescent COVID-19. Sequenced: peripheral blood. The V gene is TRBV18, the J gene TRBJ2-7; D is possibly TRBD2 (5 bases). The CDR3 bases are TGTGCCAGCTCACCAGGAGGTGGCAGCTACGAGCAGTACTTC. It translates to CASSPGGGSYEQYF. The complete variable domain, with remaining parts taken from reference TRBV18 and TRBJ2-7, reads NAGVMQNPRHLVRRRGQEARLRCSPMKGHSHVYWYRQLPEEGLKFMVYLQKENIIDESGMPKERFSAEFPKEGPSILRIQQVVRGDSAAYFCASSPGGGSYEQYFGPGTRLTVT.